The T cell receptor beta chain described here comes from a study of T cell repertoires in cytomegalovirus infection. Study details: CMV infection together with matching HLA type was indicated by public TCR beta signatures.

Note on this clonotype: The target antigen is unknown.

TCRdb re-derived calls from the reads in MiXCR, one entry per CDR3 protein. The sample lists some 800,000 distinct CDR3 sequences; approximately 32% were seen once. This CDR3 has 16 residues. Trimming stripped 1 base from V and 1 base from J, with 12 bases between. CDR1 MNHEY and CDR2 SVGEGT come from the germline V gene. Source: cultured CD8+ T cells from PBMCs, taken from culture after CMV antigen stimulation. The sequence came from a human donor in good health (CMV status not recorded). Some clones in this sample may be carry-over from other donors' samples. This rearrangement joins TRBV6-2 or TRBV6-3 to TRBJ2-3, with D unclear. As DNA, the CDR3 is TGTGCCAGCAGTTACTGGTCGAGCCCTCGCACAGATACGCAGTATTTT. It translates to CASSYWSSPRTDTQYF.